The following is a T cell receptor beta chain sequence with its context. Which cohort a participant joined came from the clinical history participants gave. Repertoires were generated with immunoSEQ multiplex PCR, while TCRdb's copy carries only in-frame clones and drops some. The profile shows 150,000 to 200,000 clones, approximately 86% of them singletons. The source of the sample is a study of blood T cell repertoires in COVID-19. Study at large: T cells, B-cell-depleted T cells, or PBMCs supplied cDNA or gDNA.

The V and J ends lost 4 bases and 2 bases respectively, with 12 bases between them. CDR1 and CDR2 (germline): LGHNA, YSLEER. This CDR3 is built from 16 residues. This chain links TRBV4-3 with TRBJ1-6, with a tentative D call TRBD1 (5 bases). This receptor was obtained from a woman between 55 and 75 years old with acute COVID-19. The specimen was PBMCs or T cells enriched from blood (not recorded which). The chain's CDR3 is CASSPREGTYNSPLHF. As DNA, the CDR3 is TGCGCCAGCAGCCCCAGGGAGGGGACCTATAATTCACCCCTCCACTTT.